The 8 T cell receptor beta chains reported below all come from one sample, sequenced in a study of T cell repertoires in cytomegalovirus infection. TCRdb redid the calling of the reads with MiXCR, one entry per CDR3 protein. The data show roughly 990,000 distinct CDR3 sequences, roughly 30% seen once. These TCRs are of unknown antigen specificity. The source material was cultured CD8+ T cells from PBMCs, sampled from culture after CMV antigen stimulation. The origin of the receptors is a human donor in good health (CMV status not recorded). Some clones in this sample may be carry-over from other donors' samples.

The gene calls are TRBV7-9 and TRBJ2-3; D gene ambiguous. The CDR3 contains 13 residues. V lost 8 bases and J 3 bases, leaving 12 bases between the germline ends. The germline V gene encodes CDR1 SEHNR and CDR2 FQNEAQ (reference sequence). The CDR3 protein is CASYRPETDTQYF. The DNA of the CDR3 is TGTGCCAGCTATCGACCGGAGACAGATACGCAGTATTTT.

The CDR3 coding sequence is TGTGCCAGCAGCCAAGGGCTCGGGCCTTCGAACACCGGGGAGCTGTTTTTT. This gives the protein CASSQGLGPSNTGELFF. The V gene is TRBV4-2, the J gene TRBJ2-2; D uncertain. From germline, CDR1 is LGHNA and CDR2 YNFKEQ. This CDR3 is 17 amino acids long. V gave up 1 base and J gave up 0 bases, with 12 bases separating them.

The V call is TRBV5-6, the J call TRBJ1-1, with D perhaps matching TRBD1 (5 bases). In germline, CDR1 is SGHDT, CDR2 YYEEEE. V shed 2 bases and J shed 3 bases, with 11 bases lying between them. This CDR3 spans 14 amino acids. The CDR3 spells CASSFIGDDTEAFF. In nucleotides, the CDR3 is TGTGCCAGCAGCTTTATAGGGGACGACACTGAAGCTTTCTTT.

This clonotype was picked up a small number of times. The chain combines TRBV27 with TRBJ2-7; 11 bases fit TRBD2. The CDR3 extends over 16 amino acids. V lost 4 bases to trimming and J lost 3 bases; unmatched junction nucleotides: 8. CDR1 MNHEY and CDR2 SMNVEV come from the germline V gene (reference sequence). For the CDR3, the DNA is TGTGCCAGCAGTTCCGGACTAGCGGGTTTCCTCTACGAGCAGTACTTC. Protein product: CASSSGLAGFLYEQYF.

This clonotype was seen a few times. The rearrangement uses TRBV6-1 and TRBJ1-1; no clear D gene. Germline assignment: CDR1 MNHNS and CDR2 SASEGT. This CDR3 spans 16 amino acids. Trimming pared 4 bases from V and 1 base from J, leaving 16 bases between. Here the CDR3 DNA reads TGTGCCAGCAGTGCAGCCGGGGTGATAACGAACACTGAAGCTTTCTTT. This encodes CASSAAGVITNTEAFF.

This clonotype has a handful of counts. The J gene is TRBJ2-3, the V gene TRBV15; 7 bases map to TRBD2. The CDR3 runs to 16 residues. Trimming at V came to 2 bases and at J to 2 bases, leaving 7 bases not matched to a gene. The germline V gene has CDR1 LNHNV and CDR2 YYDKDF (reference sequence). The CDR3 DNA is TGTGCCACCAGCAGAAACCTGGGGGGGACCACAGATACGCAGTATTTT. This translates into CATSRNLGGTTDTQYF. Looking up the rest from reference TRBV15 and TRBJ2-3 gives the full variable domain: DAMVIQNPRYQVTQFGKPVTLSCSQTLNHNVMYWYQQKSSQAPKLLFHYYDKDFNNEADTPDNFQSRRPNTSFCFLDIRSPGLGDTAMYLCATSRNLGGTTDTQYFGPGTRLTVL.

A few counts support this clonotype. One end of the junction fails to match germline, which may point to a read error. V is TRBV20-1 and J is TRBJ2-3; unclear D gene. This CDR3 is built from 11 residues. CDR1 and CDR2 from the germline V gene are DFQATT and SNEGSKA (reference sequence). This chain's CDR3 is CSAPHPLSLDF. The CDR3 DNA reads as TGCAGTGCCCCCCACCCACTCTCTCTGGATTTT.

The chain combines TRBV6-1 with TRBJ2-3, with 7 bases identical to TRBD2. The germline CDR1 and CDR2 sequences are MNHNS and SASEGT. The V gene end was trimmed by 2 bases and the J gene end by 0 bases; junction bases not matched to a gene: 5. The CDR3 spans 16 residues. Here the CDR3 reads CASSEQLAVSTDTQYF. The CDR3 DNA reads TGTGCCAGCAGTGAACAGCTAGCGGTTAGCACAGATACGCAGTATTTT.